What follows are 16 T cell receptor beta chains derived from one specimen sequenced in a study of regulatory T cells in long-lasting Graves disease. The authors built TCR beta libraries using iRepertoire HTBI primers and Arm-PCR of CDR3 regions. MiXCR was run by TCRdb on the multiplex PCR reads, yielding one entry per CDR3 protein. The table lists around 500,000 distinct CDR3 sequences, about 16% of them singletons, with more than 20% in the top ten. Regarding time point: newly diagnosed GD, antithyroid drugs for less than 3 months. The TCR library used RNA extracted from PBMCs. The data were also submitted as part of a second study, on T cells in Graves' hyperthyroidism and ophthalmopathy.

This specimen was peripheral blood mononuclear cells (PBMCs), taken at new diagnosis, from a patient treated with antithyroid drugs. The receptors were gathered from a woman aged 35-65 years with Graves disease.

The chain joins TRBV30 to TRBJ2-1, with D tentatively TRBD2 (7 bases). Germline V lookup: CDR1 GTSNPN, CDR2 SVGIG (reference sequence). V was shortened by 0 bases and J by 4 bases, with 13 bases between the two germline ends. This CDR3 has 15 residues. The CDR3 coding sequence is TGTGCCTGGAGTGTATCCGGGGGGCCATACAATGAGCAGTTCTTC. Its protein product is CAWSVSGGPYNEQFF.

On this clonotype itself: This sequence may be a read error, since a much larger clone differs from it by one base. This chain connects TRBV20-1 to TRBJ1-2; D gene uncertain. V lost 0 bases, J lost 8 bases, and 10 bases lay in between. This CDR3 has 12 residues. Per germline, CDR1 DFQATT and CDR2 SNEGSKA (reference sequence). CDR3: CSARESSGGYTF. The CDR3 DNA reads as TGCAGTGCTAGAGAATCCTCCGGCGGCTACACCTTC.

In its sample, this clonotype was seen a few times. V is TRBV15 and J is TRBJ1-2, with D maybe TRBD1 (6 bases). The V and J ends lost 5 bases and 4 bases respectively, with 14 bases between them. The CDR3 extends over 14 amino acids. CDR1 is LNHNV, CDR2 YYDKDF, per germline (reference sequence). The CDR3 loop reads CATSSKGEGYGYTF. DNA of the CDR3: TGTGCCACCAGCTCTAAGGGGGAAGGCTATGGCTACACCTTC.

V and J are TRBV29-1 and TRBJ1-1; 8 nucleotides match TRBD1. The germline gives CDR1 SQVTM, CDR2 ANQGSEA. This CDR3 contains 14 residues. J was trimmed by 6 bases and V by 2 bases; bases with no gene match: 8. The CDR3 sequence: CSVEKTGVKSEAFF. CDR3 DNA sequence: TGCAGCGTTGAAAAGACAGGGGTAAAGTCTGAAGCTTTCTTT.

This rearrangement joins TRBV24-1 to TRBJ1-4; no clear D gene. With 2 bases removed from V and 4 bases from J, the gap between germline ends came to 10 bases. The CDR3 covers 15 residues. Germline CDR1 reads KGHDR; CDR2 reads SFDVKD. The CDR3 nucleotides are TGTGCCACCAGTGATTCAAGGGCCCTTAATGAAAAACTGTTTTTT. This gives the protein CATSDSRALNEKLFF.

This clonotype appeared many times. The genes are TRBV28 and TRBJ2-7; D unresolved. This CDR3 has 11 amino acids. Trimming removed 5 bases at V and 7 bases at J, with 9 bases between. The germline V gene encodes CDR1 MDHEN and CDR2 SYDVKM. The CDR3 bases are TGTGCCAGCAGTCCCAAGGCGGAGCAGTACTTC. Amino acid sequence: CASSPKAEQYF.

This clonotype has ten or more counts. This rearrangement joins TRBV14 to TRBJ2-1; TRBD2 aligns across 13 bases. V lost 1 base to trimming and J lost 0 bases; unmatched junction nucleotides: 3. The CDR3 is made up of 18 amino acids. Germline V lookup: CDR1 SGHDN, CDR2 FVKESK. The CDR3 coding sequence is TGTGCCAGCAGCCAAGGACTAGCGGGGGGAGGCTCCTACAATGAGCAGTTCTTC. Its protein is CASSQGLAGGGSYNEQFF.

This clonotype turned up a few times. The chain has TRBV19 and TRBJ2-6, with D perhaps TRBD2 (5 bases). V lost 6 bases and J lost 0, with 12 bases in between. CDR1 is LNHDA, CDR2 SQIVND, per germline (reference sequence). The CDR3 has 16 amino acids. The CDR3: CASSPPGISGANVLTF. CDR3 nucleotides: TGTGCCAGTAGCCCCCCCGGGATCTCTGGGGCCAACGTCCTGACTTTC.

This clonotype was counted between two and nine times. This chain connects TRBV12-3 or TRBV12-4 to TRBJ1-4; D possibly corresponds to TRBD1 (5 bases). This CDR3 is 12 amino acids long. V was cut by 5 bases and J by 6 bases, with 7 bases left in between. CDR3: CASSPRDEKLFF. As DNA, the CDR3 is TGTGCCAGCAGTCCCAGGGATGAAAAACTGTTTTTT.

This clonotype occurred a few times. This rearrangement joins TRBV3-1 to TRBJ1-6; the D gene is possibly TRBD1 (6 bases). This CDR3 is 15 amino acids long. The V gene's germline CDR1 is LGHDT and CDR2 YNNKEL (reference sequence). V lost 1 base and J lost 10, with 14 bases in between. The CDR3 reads CASSQGVTGNSPLHF. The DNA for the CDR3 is TGTGCCAGCAGCCAAGGGGTTACAGGGAACTCACCCCTCCACTTT.

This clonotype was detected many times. The CDR3 region has the DNA TGTGCCAGCAGCCACGGGTCCTCAGATACGCAGTATTTT. It yields the protein CASSHGSSDTQYF. V usage is TRBV3-1 and J usage is TRBJ2-3; D is unresolved. Germline values: CDR1 LGHDT, CDR2 YNNKEL (reference sequence). CDR3 length: 13 amino acids. V lost 3 bases to trimming and J lost 4 bases, with 8 bases between them.

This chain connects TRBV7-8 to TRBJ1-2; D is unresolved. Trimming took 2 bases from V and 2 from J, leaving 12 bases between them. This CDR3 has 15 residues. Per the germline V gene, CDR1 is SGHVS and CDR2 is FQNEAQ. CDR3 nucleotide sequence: TGTGCCAGCAGCTTAATGCGGTGGGAAAACTATGGCTACACCTTC. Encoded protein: CASSLMRWENYGYTF.

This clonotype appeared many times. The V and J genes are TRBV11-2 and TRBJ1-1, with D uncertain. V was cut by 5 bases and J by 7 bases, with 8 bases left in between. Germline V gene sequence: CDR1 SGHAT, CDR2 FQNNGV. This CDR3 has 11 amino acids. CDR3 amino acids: CASSVGLEAFF. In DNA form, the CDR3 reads TGTGCCAGCAGCGTGGGCCTTGAAGCTTTCTTT.

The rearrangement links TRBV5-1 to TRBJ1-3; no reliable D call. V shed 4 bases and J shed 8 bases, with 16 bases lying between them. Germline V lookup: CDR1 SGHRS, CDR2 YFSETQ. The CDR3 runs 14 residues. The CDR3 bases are TGCGCCAGCAGCCCGGCCGGGCCCTCGGACACCATATATTTT. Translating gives CASSPAGPSDTIYF.

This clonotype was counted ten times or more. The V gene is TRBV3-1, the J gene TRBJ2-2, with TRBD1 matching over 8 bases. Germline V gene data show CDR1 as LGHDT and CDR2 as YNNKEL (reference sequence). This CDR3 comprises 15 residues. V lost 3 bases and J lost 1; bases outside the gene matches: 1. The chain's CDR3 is CASSQGTGNTGELFF. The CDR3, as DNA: TGTGCCAGCAGCCAGGGGACAGGGAACACCGGGGAGCTGTTTTTT.

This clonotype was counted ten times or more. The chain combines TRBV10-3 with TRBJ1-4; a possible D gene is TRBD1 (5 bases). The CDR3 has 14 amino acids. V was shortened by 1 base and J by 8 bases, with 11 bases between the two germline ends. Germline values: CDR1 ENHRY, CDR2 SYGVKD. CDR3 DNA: TGTGCCATCAGTGAGTGGTCAGGGAAGGAAAAACTGTTTTTT. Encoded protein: CAISEWSGKEKLFF.